The 19 T cell receptor beta chains given below trace back to one sample, sequenced in a study of blood T cell repertoires in COVID-19. Data came from immunoSEQ multiplex PCR; TCRdb stores just in-frame clones and leaves some out. The profile shows 95,000 to 150,000 clones, 84% of them singletons. The source material was PBMCs or T cells enriched from blood (not recorded which). The receptors derive from a woman in her twenties or thirties who had recovered from COVID-19.

This chain joins TRBV4-1 and TRBJ2-3; 14 bases are a match to TRBD2. CDR1 MGHRA and CDR2 YSYEKL come from the germline V gene. This CDR3 comprises 16 residues. Trimming cost V 1 base and J 7 bases; bases outside gene matches: 4. The CDR3 loop is CASSQVGTSGRNTQYF. In nucleotides, the CDR3 is TGCGCCAGCAGCCAAGTGGGGACTAGCGGGAGAAATACGCAGTATTTT.

This rearrangement joins TRBV4-3 to TRBJ2-1, with 8 bases lining up with TRBD2. The V and J ends lost 0 bases and 2 bases, in that order; junction bases with no gene match: 6. Germline loops: CDR1 LGHNA, CDR2 YSLEER. The CDR3 totals 17 residues. The DNA for the CDR3 is TGCGCCAGCAGCCAAGATTTGCAGCGGGAGCCCTACAATGAGCAGTTCTTC. Translation gives CASSQDLQREPYNEQFF.

The chain links TRBV4-1 to TRBJ1-4; no firm D call. Per the germline V gene, CDR1 is MGHRA and CDR2 is YSYEKL. The germline V and J ends were trimmed by 0 bases and 3 bases, with 8 bases remaining between them. This CDR3 contains 15 residues. In DNA, the CDR3 is TGCGCCAGCAGCCAAGATGGCCGCTCTAATGAAAAACTGTTTTTT. This translates into CASSQDGRSNEKLFF.

The chain couples TRBV19 to TRBJ2-1; 11 bases match TRBD2. The CDR3 is made up of 15 amino acids. Trimming at V came to 7 bases and at J to 3 bases, leaving 5 bases not matched to a gene. From germline, CDR1 is LNHDA and CDR2 SQIVND (reference sequence). CDR3 nucleotides: TGTGCCAGTACTGGGACTAGCGGTATCTACAATGAGCAGTTCTTC. Protein sequence: CASTGTSGIYNEQFF.

In its sample, this clone was seen once. This chain uses TRBV12-5 with TRBJ2-3; a possible D gene is TRBD1 (5 bases). V was cut by 2 bases and J by 10 bases, with 13 bases left in between. Germline CDR1 is LGHNT and CDR2 is FRNRAP. This CDR3 has 13 residues. The CDR3 protein is CASGLTGLQAQYF. CDR3 bases: TGTGCTAGTGGTTTGACAGGCTTACAGGCGCAGTATTTT.

This chain links TRBV30 with TRBJ1-1, with D perhaps matching TRBD1 (5 bases). Germline V gene data show CDR1 as GTSNPN and CDR2 as SVGIG (reference sequence). Trimming shortened V by 1 base and J by 10 bases, and 19 bases separated the two germline ends. CDR3 length equals 14 residues. The CDR3 region has the DNA TGTGCCTGGAGTGACAGGCCGACGGGGGGAAGAGCTTTCTTT. It yields the protein CAWSDRPTGGRAFF. Complete variable domain (other parts from reference TRBV30 and TRBJ1-1): SQTIHQWPATLVQPVGSPLSLECTVEGTSNPNLYWYRQAAGRGLQLLFYSVGIGQISSEVPQNLSASRPQDRQFILSSKKLLLSDSGFYLCAWSDRPTGGRAFFGQGTRLTVV.

The CDR3 bases are TGCGCCAGCAGCCAACCTCGGGGGAAGAGGGAGACCCAGTACTTC. This gives the protein CASSQPRGKRETQYF. The chain uses TRBV4-1 and TRBJ2-5, with a possible D match to TRBD2 (6 bases). Per germline, CDR1 MGHRA and CDR2 YSYEKL. With 2 bases removed from V and 5 bases from J, the gap between germline ends came to 15 bases. The CDR3 has 15 residues.

Only one count was recorded for this clone. The chain carries TRBV9 and TRBJ1-4; 10 bases agree with TRBD1. The CDR3 has 15 residues. CDR1 SGDLS and CDR2 YYNGEE come from the germline V gene. Germline trimming cut 2 bases from V and 6 bases from J; bases unmatched to any gene: 4. As DNA, the CDR3 is TGTGCCAGCAGCGTCGCCGGGACAGGGGATGAAAAACTGTTTTTT. Residues: CASSVAGTGDEKLFF.

The chain employs TRBV6-5 and TRBJ2-1, with 7 bases matching TRBD2. Germline loops: CDR1 MNHEY, CDR2 SVGAGI. V shed 6 bases, J shed 8 bases, and the junction held 7 bases outside the gene matches. The CDR3 sequence is 13 residues long. CDR3 amino acids: CASSPGGRHEQFF. CDR3 coding DNA: TGTGCCAGCAGCCCGGGGGGACGTCATGAGCAGTTCTTC.

This chain uses TRBV7-9 with TRBJ2-1; tentatively, D is TRBD2 (6 bases). CDR3 length: 16 residues. V lost 6 bases and J lost 5, with 20 bases in between. CDR1 is SEHNR, CDR2 FQNEAQ, per germline (reference sequence). Here the CDR3 DNA reads TGTGCCAGCAGACCAAATTGGAGGGAGTCCCACAATGAGCAGTTCTTC. This codes for CASRPNWRESHNEQFF.

The J gene is TRBJ2-6, the V gene TRBV4-2; 7 positions match TRBD1. From germline, CDR1 is LGHNA and CDR2 YNFKEQ. The ends lost 0 bases at V and 1 base at J; junction bases unmatched: 3. This CDR3 has 17 amino acids. This CDR3 is CASSQDRDSSGANVLTF. The DNA of the CDR3 is TGTGCCAGCAGCCAAGACCGGGACAGTTCTGGGGCCAACGTCCTGACTTTC.

This chain uses TRBV7-3 with TRBJ2-1, with 9 bases that match TRBD2. The CDR3 is 14 amino acids. With 1 base clipped from V and 7 bases from J, the junction kept 2 bases outside the gene matches. CDR1 SGHTA and CDR2 FQGTGA come from the germline V gene. The CDR3 spells CASSLMGLANEQFF. The CDR3 DNA reads TGTGCCAGCAGCTTAATGGGACTAGCTAATGAGCAGTTCTTC.

This rearrangement joins TRBV4-1 to TRBJ2-5, with D possibly being TRBD2 (6 bases). Trimming left V 4 bases short and J 2 bases short, with 11 bases between. The CDR3 covers 14 residues. Germline loops: CDR1 MGHRA, CDR2 YSYEKL. The CDR3 reads CASSRGLSQETQYF. DNA for the CDR3: TGCGCCAGCAGCCGGGGACTTTCGCAAGAGACCCAGTACTTC.

The V and J genes are TRBV30 and TRBJ1-2; a weak D match, TRBD1 (5 bases). The CDR3 has 12 amino acids. Deletions cut 1 base from V and 7 bases from J, with 10 bases between. The germline V gene has CDR1 GTSNPN and CDR2 SVGIG (reference sequence). Here the CDR3 reads CAWSAGTGGYTF. CDR3 sequence (DNA): TGTGCCTGGAGTGCTGGGACTGGTGGCTACACCTTC.

The chain combines TRBV28 with TRBJ2-7; 7 bases align to TRBD2. The CDR3 runs to 15 residues. Looked up from germline, CDR1 is MDHEN and CDR2 is SYDVKM. V lost 3 bases to trimming and J lost 4 bases; unmatched junction nucleotides: 9. CDR3 residues: CASSLRGTTHYEQYF. The CDR3 DNA follows: TGTGCCAGCAGTTTGAGAGGGACTACTCATTACGAGCAGTACTTC.

The rearrangement links TRBV6-2 or TRBV6-3 to TRBJ1-1, with TRBD1 matching 7 bases. This CDR3 region has 16 residues. Germline V gene data show CDR1 as MNHEY and CDR2 as SVGEGT. The V and J ends lost 2 bases and 5 bases, in that order; junction bases with no gene match: 11. The CDR3 protein is CASSYLGRGLTTEAFF. Written as DNA, the CDR3 is TGTGCCAGCAGTTACCTGGGAAGGGGGCTAACGACTGAAGCTTTCTTT.

The chain combines TRBV9 with TRBJ1-6; D possibly corresponds to TRBD1 (6 bases). CDR1 is SGDLS, CDR2 YYNGEE, per germline. V shed 4 bases and J shed 0 bases, with 14 bases lying between them. There are 17 residues in the CDR3. CDR3: CASSTGQTGSYNSPLHF. CDR3 DNA: TGTGCCAGCAGCACCGGACAGACCGGCTCCTATAATTCACCCCTCCACTTT.

The gene calls are TRBV6-5 and TRBJ2-7; TRBD2 matches 9 bases. This CDR3 spans 13 amino acids. V trimming: 7 bases; J trimming: 4 bases; junction bases outside the gene matches: 5. Germline loops: CDR1 MNHEY, CDR2 SVGAGI. The CDR3, as DNA: TGTGCCAGCATCCCCGCGGGGGGGTACGAGCAGTACTTC. This codes for CASIPAGGYEQYF.

This clone was detected ten times or more. The J gene is TRBJ1-5, the V gene TRBV19, with D hard to call. Germline values: CDR1 LNHDA, CDR2 SQIVND (reference sequence). The CDR3 sequence is 14 residues long. V lost 7 bases to trimming and J lost 2 bases, with 12 bases between them. CDR3 loop: CASTQLGGNQPQHF. Written as DNA, the CDR3 is TGTGCCAGTACCCAACTAGGAGGCAATCAGCCCCAGCATTTT.